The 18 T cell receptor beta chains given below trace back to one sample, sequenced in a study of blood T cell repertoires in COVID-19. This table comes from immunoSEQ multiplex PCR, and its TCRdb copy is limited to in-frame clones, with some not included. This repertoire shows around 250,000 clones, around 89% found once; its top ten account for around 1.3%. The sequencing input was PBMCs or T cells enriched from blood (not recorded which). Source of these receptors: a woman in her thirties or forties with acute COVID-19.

CDR3 in amino acids: CASSQFPRERGPRWGSGNTIYF. The CDR3 nucleotides are TGCGCCAGCAGTCAATTCCCCCGGGAGAGGGGTCCCAGATGGGGCTCTGGAAACACCATATATTTT. The rearrangement joins TRBV23-1 to TRBJ1-3; D is possibly TRBD1 (5 bases). TRBV23-1 is annotated as an ORF whose role is uncertain. V dropped 1 base and J dropped 0 bases, with 28 bases sitting between them. The CDR3 is made up of 22 amino acids.

The CDR3 DNA reads TGTGCCAGCAGTGCCCTACTCGGGCAGTACTTC. This codes for CASSALLGQYF. The chain uses TRBV28 and TRBJ2-7; no definite D call. CDR1 is MDHEN and CDR2 is SYDVKM in the germline V gene. The CDR3 is 11 residues long. Deletions cut 5 bases from V and 9 bases from J, with 11 bases between. The full variable domain, with the rest looked up from reference TRBV28 and TRBJ2-7, is DVKVTQSSRYLVKRTGEKVFLECVQDMDHENMFWYRQDPGLGLRLIYFSYDVKMKEKGDIPEGYSVSREKKERFSLILESASTNQTSMYLCASSALLGQYFGPGTRLTVT.

The CDR3 DNA reads as TGTGCCAGCAGTTCAACTGGGGCCGGGTACCAAGAGACCCAGTACTTC. It encodes CASSSTGAGYQETQYF. The chain links TRBV28 to TRBJ2-5; TRBD1 is a possible D gene (5 bases). V gave up 4 bases and J gave up 0 bases, with 15 bases separating them. Germline V gene sequence: CDR1 MDHEN, CDR2 SYDVKM. The CDR3 runs 16 residues.

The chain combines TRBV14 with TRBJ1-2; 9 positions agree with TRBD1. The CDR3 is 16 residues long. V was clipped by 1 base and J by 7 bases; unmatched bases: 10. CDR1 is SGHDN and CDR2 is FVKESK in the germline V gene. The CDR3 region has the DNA TGTGCCAGCAGCCAAGGTCCCGGGACAGGGATCGGTGGCTACACCTTC. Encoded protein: CASSQGPGTGIGGYTF. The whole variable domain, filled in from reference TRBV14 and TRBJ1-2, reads EAGVTQFPSHSVIEKGQTVTLRCDPISGHDNLYWYRRVMGKEIKFLLHFVKESKQDESGMPNNRFLAERTGGTYSTLKVQPAELEDSGVYFCASSQGPGTGIGGYTFGSGTRLTVV.

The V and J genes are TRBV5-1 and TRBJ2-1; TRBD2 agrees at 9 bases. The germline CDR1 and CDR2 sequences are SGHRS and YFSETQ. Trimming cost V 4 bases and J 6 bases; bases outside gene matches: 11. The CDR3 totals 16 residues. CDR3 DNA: TGCGCCAGCAGCCCCGGACCGCGGGGGGGGATCAATGAGCAGTTCTTC. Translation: CASSPGPRGGINEQFF.

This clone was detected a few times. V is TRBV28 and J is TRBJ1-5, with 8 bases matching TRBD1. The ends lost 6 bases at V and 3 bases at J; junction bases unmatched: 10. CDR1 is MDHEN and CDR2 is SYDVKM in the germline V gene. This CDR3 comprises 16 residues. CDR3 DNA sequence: TGTGCCAGCAGCTTGACCGGACAGGGTTACAATCAGCCCCAGCATTTT. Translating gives CASSLTGQGYNQPQHF.

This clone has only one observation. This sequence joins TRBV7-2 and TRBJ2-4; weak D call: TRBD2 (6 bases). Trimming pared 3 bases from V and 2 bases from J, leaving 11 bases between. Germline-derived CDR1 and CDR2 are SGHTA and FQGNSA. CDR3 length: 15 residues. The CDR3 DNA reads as TGTGCCAGCAGCTTCCCACTAGCATCCAAAAACATTCAGTACTTC. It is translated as CASSFPLASKNIQYF.

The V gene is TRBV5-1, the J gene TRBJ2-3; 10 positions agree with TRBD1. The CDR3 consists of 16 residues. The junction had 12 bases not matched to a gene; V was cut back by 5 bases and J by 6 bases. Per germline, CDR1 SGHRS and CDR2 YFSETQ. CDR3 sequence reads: CASSIQGQGLMDTQYF. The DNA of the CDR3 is TGCGCCAGCAGTATCCAGGGACAGGGGCTCATGGATACGCAGTATTTT.

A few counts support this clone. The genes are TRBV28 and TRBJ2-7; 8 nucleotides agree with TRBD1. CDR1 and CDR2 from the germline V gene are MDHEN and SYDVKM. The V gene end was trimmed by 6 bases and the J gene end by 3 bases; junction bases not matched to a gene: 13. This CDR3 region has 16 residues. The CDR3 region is CASRPSSGQADYEQYF. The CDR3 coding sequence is TGTGCCAGCAGACCTTCCTCGGGACAGGCCGACTACGAGCAGTACTTC.

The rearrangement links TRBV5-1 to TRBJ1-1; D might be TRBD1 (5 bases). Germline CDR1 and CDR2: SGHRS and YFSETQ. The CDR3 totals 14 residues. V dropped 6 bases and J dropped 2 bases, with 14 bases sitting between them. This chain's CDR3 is CASTTDSINTEAFF. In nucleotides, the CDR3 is TGCGCCAGCACCACTGACAGCATTAACACTGAAGCTTTCTTT. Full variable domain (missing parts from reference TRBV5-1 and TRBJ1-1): KAGVTQTPRYLIKTRGQQVTLSCSPISGHRSVSWYQQTPGQGLQFLFEYFSETQRNKGNFPGRFSGRQFSNSRSEMNVSTLELGDSALYLCASTTDSINTEAFFGQGTRLTVV.

CDR3 loop: CASSLGTGGPYGYTF. As DNA, the CDR3 is TGTGCCAGCAGCTTGGGGACAGGGGGGCCTTATGGCTACACCTTC. V usage is TRBV7-2 and J usage is TRBJ1-2; 11 bases match TRBD1. Looked up from germline, CDR1 is SGHTA and CDR2 is FQGNSA. V was clipped by 3 bases and J by 5 bases; unmatched bases: 5. CDR3 length equals 15 residues.

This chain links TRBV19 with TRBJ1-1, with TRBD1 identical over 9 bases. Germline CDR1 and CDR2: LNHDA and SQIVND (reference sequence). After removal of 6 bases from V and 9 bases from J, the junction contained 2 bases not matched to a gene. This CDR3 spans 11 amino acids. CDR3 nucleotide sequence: TGTGCCAGTAGGGACAGGGGCCAAGCTTTCTTT. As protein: CASRDRGQAFF.

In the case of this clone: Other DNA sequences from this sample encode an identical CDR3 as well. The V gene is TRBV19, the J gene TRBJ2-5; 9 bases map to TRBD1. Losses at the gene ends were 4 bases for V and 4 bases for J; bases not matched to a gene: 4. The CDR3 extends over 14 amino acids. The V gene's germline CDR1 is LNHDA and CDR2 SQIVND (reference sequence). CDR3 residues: CASSSNRGRETQYF. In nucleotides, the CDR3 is TGTGCCAGTAGTAGTAACAGGGGGCGAGAGACCCAGTACTTC.

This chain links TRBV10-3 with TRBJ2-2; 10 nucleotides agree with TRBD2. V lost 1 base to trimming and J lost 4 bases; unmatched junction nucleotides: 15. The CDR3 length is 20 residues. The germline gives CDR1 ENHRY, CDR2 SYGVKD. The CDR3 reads CAISEFLGTSADRGTGELFF. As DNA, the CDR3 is TGTGCCATCAGTGAGTTCTTGGGGACTAGCGCCGATCGGGGCACCGGGGAGCTGTTTTTT.

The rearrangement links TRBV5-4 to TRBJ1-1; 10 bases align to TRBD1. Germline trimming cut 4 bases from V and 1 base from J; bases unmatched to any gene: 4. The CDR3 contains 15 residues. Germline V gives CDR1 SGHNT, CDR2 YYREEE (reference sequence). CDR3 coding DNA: TGTGCCAGCAGCCATGACAGGGGGCCGAACACTGAAGCTTTCTTT. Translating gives CASSHDRGPNTEAFF.

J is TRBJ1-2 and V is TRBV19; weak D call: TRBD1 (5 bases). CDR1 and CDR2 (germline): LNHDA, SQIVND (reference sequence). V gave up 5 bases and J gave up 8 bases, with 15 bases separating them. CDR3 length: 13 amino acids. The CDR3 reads CASSQEGRLGYTF. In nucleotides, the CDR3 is TGTGCCAGTAGTCAGGAGGGGCGCTTGGGCTACACCTTC. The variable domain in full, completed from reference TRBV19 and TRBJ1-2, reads DGGITQSPKYLFRKEGQNVTLSCEQNLNHDAMYWYRQDPGQGLRLIYYSQIVNDFQKGDIAEGYSVSREKKESFPLTVTSAQKNPTAFYLCASSQEGRLGYTFGSGTRLTVV.

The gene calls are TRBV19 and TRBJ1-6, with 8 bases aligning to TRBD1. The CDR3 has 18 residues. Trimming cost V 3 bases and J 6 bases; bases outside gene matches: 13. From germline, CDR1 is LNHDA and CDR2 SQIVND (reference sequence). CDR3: CASSMGIRGRTSNSPLHF. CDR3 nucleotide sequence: TGTGCCAGTAGTATGGGGATCAGGGGGCGAACCTCTAATTCACCCCTCCACTTT.

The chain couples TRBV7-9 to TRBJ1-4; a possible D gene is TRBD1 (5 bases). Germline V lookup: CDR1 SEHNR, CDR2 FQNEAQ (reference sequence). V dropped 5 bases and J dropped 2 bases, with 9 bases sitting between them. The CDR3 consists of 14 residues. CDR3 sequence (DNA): TGTGCCAGCAGCAATCGACAGACTAATGAAAAACTGTTTTTT. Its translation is CASSNRQTNEKLFF.